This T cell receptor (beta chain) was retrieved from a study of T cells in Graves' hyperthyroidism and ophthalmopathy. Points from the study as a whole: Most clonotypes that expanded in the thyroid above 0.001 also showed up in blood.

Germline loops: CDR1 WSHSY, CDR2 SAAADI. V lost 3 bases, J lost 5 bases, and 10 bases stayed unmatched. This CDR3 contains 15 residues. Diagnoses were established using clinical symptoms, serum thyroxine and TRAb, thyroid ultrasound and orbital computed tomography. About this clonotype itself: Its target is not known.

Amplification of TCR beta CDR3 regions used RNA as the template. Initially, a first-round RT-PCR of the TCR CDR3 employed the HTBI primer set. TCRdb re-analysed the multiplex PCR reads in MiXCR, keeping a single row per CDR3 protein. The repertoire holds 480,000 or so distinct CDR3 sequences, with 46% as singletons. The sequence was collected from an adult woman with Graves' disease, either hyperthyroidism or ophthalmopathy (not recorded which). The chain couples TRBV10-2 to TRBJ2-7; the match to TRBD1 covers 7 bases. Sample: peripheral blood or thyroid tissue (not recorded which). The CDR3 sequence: CASSERWTGSDEQYF. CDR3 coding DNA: TGCGCCAGCAGTGAACGATGGACAGGCAGCGACGAGCAGTACTTC.